This T cell receptor beta chain was recorded in a study of response to subunit inactivated influenza vaccine. Points from the study as a whole: T cells newly recruited by each seasonal influenza vaccination are few, the authors suggested.

This clonotype was seen many times. The antigen is not known. Using its own MiXCR run on the RT-PCR reads, TCRdb lists one record per CDR3 protein. The table records hundreds of thousands of distinct CDR3 sequences, around 18% of them present only once. The germline V and J ends were trimmed by 0 bases and 8 bases, with 15 bases remaining between them. The length of the CDR3 is 15 residues. CDR1 is SGHRS and CDR2 is YFSETQ in the germline V gene. Sample: PBMCs from blood, taken roughly 5 days after vaccination. The TCR sequence derives from a middle-aged man who received an inactivated influenza vaccine. V usage is TRBV5-1 and J usage is TRBJ2-4; D might be TRBD1 or TRBD2, each matching 5 bases. CDR3 amino acids: CASSLGGTDQYIQYF. The CDR3 DNA follows: TGCGCCAGCAGCTTGGGGGGGACCGATCAATACATTCAGTACTTC.